Below are 19 T cell receptor beta chains sequenced from a single sample in a study of T cells after yellow fever vaccination (dated by TCRdb to between 2018 and 2020). The treatment or condition label here, explained by the study, means: live attenuated yellow fever vaccine strain. Libraries were prepared through 5' RACE. TCRdb lists the instrument as Illumina HiSeq 2500. The raw public reads went through TCRdb reprocessing: fastp at Q25, MiXCR clone calling, in-frame beta chains kept. Each entry is one CDR3 protein sequence, shown with its most common DNA and genes. A total of 450,000 to 550,000 distinct CDR3 sequences appear in this sample, 20% to 25% of them only once. The ten most abundant clones make up about 16% of the sample. Here the sequenced sample was PBMCs, taken roughly 20 days after the first yellow fever vaccination. Every receptor here comes from a man aged 18 to 29 who received the YFV17D yellow fever vaccine.

This clonotype was seen more than once but under ten times. The genes are TRBV5-1 and TRBJ2-3; D ambiguous. The CDR3 has 15 residues. V was trimmed by 2 bases and J by 4 bases, leaving 14 bases between them. Germline values: CDR1 SGHRS, CDR2 YFSETQ. This CDR3 reads CASSLVGFFSDTQYF. The CDR3 DNA reads TGCGCCAGCAGCTTAGTAGGGTTTTTTTCAGATACGCAGTATTTT.

This clonotype was found a few times. This rearrangement joins TRBV10-2 to TRBJ1-5; D is ambiguous. The CDR3 runs to 14 residues. The germline CDR1 and CDR2 sequences are WSHSY and SAAADI. Trimming took off 4 bases at V and 3 bases at J, with 10 bases between the two ends. The CDR3 DNA reads as TGCGCCAGCAGTGCCGAGGTCCTCAATCAGCCCCAGCATTTT. As protein: CASSAEVLNQPQHF.

The chain recombines TRBV28 with TRBJ2-2; the D is unclear. Trimming stripped 4 bases from V and 0 bases from J, with 9 bases between. This CDR3 contains 15 residues. The V gene's germline CDR1 is MDHEN and CDR2 SYDVKM. The CDR3 sequence is CASSYWASNTGELFF. The CDR3 DNA reads as TGTGCCAGCAGTTACTGGGCCTCGAACACCGGGGAGCTGTTTTTT.

The V call is TRBV7-9, the J call TRBJ2-1; 7 bases map to TRBD2. Germline CDR1 is SEHNR and CDR2 is FQNEAQ (reference sequence). Germline trimming cut 7 bases from V and 13 bases from J; bases unmatched to any gene: 10. The CDR3 is 12 amino acids. DNA for the CDR3: TGTGCCAGCATCACCCCGGGGGGTGACCAGTTCTTC. It translates to CASITPGGDQFF.

This clonotype was picked up a small number of times. The chain carries TRBV5-1 and TRBJ2-5; D might be TRBD2 (6 bases). Germline V gene sequence: CDR1 SGHRS, CDR2 YFSETQ. This CDR3 has 16 residues. Deletions cut 0 bases from V and 2 bases from J, with 14 bases between. The chain's CDR3 is CASSLVPQGRQETQYF. In nucleotides, the CDR3 is TGCGCCAGCAGCTTGGTCCCGCAAGGGAGGCAAGAGACCCAGTACTTC.

This clonotype was seen only a few times. This rearrangement joins TRBV6-1 to TRBJ2-2, with D perhaps being TRBD1 or TRBD2 (6 bases each). This CDR3 has 14 residues. Trimming pared 8 bases from V and 4 bases from J, leaving 14 bases between. Germline V gene lookup returns CDR1 MNHNS and CDR2 SASEGT. CDR3 nucleotides: TGTGCCAGCGCTCCGGGGGCAGGCACCGGGGAGCTGTTTTTT. Translated, it gives CASAPGAGTGELFF.

The chain combines TRBV7-9 with TRBJ1-2; TRBD1 agrees at 9 bases. V trimming: 1 base; J trimming: 7 bases; junction bases outside the gene matches: 7. The V gene's germline CDR1 is SEHNR and CDR2 FQNEAQ (reference sequence). The CDR3 covers 15 residues. The CDR3 spells CASSLGPGQGSGYTF. The CDR3 DNA reads as TGTGCCAGCAGCTTAGGGCCGGGACAGGGTTCTGGCTACACCTTC.

The rearrangement uses TRBV6-1 and TRBJ1-1; no clear D. CDR1 is MNHNS, CDR2 SASEGT, per germline. Trimming removed 6 bases from V and 4 bases from J, with 15 bases in between. The CDR3 is 14 residues long. CDR3 amino acids: CASRPIEKLTEAFF. The CDR3 coding sequence is TGTGCCAGCAGGCCAATAGAGAAGCTCACTGAAGCTTTCTTT.

The genes are TRBV20-1 and TRBJ2-4; perhaps TRBD2 as D (5 bases). CDR3 length equals 15 residues. Germline CDR1 reads DFQATT; CDR2 reads SNEGSKA (reference sequence). V shed 1 base and J shed 4 bases, with 14 bases lying between them. The CDR3 protein is CSARGYGILKNIQYF. The CDR3 DNA reads TGCAGTGCTAGAGGGTACGGGATCCTAAAAAACATTCAGTACTTC.

The gene calls are TRBV9 and TRBJ2-7; D possibly corresponds to TRBD1 (5 bases). There are 15 residues in the CDR3. Trimming shortened V by 4 bases and J by 1 base, and 15 bases separated the two germline ends. Germline CDR1 SGDLS, CDR2 YYNGEE. The CDR3 bases are TGTGCCAGCAGCCCCTCAGGGTTTGGGTCCTACGAGCAGTACTTC. This codes for CASSPSGFGSYEQYF.

The chain combines TRBV5-6 with TRBJ2-1; the D gene could be TRBD1 or TRBD2 (5 bases each). V gave up 0 bases and J gave up 6 bases, with 16 bases separating them. This CDR3 is built from 16 residues. Germline V gene lookup returns CDR1 SGHDT and CDR2 YYEEEE. The CDR3 here is CASSLAGDPSLNEQFF. Written as DNA, the CDR3 is TGTGCCAGCAGCTTGGCCGGGGACCCCTCCCTCAATGAGCAGTTCTTC.

This clonotype was seen only a few times. This CDR3 is CASRDLNSPLHF. CDR3 sequence (DNA): TGTGCCAGCCGCGACCTAAATTCACCCCTCCACTTT. The chain couples TRBV3-1 to TRBJ1-6; D uncertain. Germline V gene data show CDR1 as LGHDT and CDR2 as YNNKEL (reference sequence). This CDR3 spans 12 amino acids. V was shortened by 8 bases and J by 7 bases, with 9 bases between the two germline ends.

This clonotype was recorded a few times. This chain links TRBV12-3 or TRBV12-4 with TRBJ1-5; 8 nucleotides line up with TRBD1. CDR3 length equals 17 residues. The V and J ends lost 7 bases and 2 bases, in that order; junction bases with no gene match: 13. The CDR3 coding sequence is TGTGCCAGCAATAGAGGTGGGGGGACAGGCCGCAATCAGCCCCAGCATTTT. Residues: CASNRGGGTGRNQPQHF.

This clonotype was observed a few times. The chain couples TRBV7-2 to TRBJ2-3, with D uncertain. The germline V gene encodes CDR1 SGHTA and CDR2 FQGNSA. Trimming left V 3 bases short and J 7 bases short, with 14 bases between. This CDR3 region has 14 residues. Written as DNA, the CDR3 is TGTGCCAGCAGCTTTCCTCCCTTACTCCATACGCAGTATTTT. Translated: CASSFPPLLHTQYF.

This clonotype was observed a handful of times. The CDR3 loop reads CSARGFKYRGSTDTQYF. The CDR3 coding sequence is TGCAGTGCTAGAGGGTTTAAGTATAGGGGTAGCACAGATACGCAGTATTTT. The chain is built from TRBV20-1 and TRBJ2-3; TRBD1 is a possible D gene (5 bases). The CDR3 has 17 amino acids. Germline V gives CDR1 DFQATT, CDR2 SNEGSKA (reference sequence). V was shortened by 1 base and J by 0 bases, with 17 bases between the two germline ends.

The chain links TRBV6-1 to TRBJ2-6, with D possibly matching TRBD2 (5 bases). V dropped 6 bases and J dropped 6 bases, with 9 bases sitting between them. The CDR3 runs 13 residues. The germline gives CDR1 MNHNS, CDR2 SASEGT. The CDR3 protein is CASRRTEANVLTF. The DNA of the CDR3 is TGTGCCAGCAGACGGACTGAGGCCAACGTCCTGACTTTC.

This sequence joins TRBV28 and TRBJ1-4, with 9 positions matching TRBD1. V trimming: 5 bases; J trimming: 7 bases; junction bases outside the gene matches: 8. The CDR3 totals 15 residues. In germline, CDR1 is MDHEN, CDR2 SYDVKM. The CDR3 loop reads CASSLGTGYGEKLFF. The CDR3 DNA is TGTGCCAGCAGTCTTGGGACAGGGTACGGTGAAAAACTGTTTTTT.

CDR3 in DNA: TGTGCCAGCAGCTTTGTGCAGGGGGCAGACGAGCAGTACTTC. It is translated as CASSFVQGADEQYF. V usage is TRBV7-2 and J usage is TRBJ2-7; TRBD1 aligns across 8 bases. CDR1 is SGHTA, CDR2 FQGNSA, per germline. CDR3 length: 14 amino acids. V gave up 3 bases and J gave up 5 bases; unmatched junction bases: 6. The full variable domain, in which reference TRBV7-2 and TRBJ2-7 provide the parts outside the CDR3, is GAGVSQSPSNKVTEKGKDVELRCDPISGHTALYWYRQSLGQGLEFLIYFQGNSAPDKSGLPSDRFSAERTGGSVSTLTIQRTQQEDSAVYLCASSFVQGADEQYFGPGTRLTVT.

This clonotype has a handful of counts. CDR3 loop: CSAARGDPSSYNSPLHF. CDR3 bases: TGCAGTGCCGCCCGGGGGGACCCGAGCTCCTATAATTCACCCCTCCACTTT. The chain couples TRBV20-1 to TRBJ1-6; a weak D match, TRBD1 (5 bases). Deletions cut 6 bases from V and 0 bases from J, with 18 bases between. The length of the CDR3 is 17 residues. CDR1 and CDR2 from the germline V gene are DFQATT and SNEGSKA (reference sequence).